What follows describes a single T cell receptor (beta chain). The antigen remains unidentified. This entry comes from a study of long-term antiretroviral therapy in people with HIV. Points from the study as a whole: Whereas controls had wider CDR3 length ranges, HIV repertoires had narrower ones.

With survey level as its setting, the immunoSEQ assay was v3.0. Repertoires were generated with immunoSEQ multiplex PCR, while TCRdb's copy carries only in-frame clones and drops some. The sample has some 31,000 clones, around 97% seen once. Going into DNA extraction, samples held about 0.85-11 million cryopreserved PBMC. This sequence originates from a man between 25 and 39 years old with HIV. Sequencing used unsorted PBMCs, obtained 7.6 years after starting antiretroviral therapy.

CDR3: CSVGRATNTEAFF. The CDR3 bases are TGCAGCGTGGGCAGGGCTACGAACACTGAAGCTTTCTTT. The chain employs TRBV29-1 and TRBJ1-1; D is perhaps TRBD1 (5 bases). Germline CDR1 and CDR2: SQVTM and ANQGSEA. The CDR3 spans 13 residues. The V and J ends lost 6 bases and 1 base respectively, with 12 bases between them.